Each of the 25 T cell receptor beta chains below was sequenced from the same sample in a study of blood T cells in healthy people across ages. The authors ran a second PCR of roughly 6 to 12 cycles using a sample-barcoded 5' primer and a J-beta primer mix. In TCRdb, the 5' RACE reads were re-called with MiXCR into one record per CDR3 protein. This table holds 1.6 million or so distinct CDR3 sequences, roughly a third found once. Sample: blood. The receptor source for this set is a woman aged 30 to 39 in good health.

The chain couples TRBV5-8 to TRBJ1-2; TRBD1 matches at 8 bases. From germline, CDR1 is SGHTS and CDR2 YDEGEE. The CDR3 covers 14 residues. V lost 5 bases and J lost 4; bases outside the gene matches: 7. CDR3 in amino acids: CASSYDRGPYGYTF. In DNA form, the CDR3 reads TGTGCCAGCAGTTACGACAGGGGTCCCTATGGCTACACCTTC. Full variable domain (rest looked up from reference TRBV5-8 and TRBJ1-2): EAGVTQSPTHLIKTRGQQATLRCSPISGHTSVYWYQQALGLGLQFLLWYDEGEERNRGNFPPRFSGRQFPNYSSELNVNALELEDSALYLCASSYDRGPYGYTFGSGTRLTVV.

J is TRBJ1-2 and V is TRBV5-1; D not certain. Germline CDR1 is SGHRS and CDR2 is YFSETQ. Between the trimmed V and J ends, which lost 0 bases and 7 bases, there was a span of 10 bases. CDR3 length: 13 residues. The CDR3: CASSLEAGCGYTF. The CDR3 bases are TGCGCCAGCAGCTTGGAGGCAGGCTGTGGCTACACCTTC.

The chain combines TRBV18 with TRBJ1-2; the D gene is possibly TRBD1 (5 bases). Trimming left V 6 bases short and J 4 bases short, with 15 bases between. This CDR3 spans 14 amino acids. In germline, CDR1 is KGHSH, CDR2 LQKENI. The CDR3, as DNA: TGTGCCAGCTCCTCCCAGGAGGGGAGCTATGGCTACACCTTC. It is translated as CASSSQEGSYGYTF.

Of note for this clonotype: The junction departs from the called germline gene at one end, perhaps through a read error. The V gene is TRBV4-1, the J gene TRBJ2-2, with 8 bases that match TRBD2. This CDR3 is 13 amino acids long. Germline V CDR1 and CDR2: MGHRA, YSYEKL. CDR3 nucleotide sequence: TGCGCCGGCAGCGGGAGACGGGGCGGGGAGCTGTTTTTT. Translating it yields CAGSGRRGGELFF.

This clonotype has just a few counts. The chain couples TRBV9 to TRBJ2-2; D may correspond to TRBD1 or TRBD2 (7 bases each). V lost 3 bases and J 12 bases, leaving 12 bases between the germline ends. CDR3 length equals 12 residues. Germline CDR1 reads SGDLS; CDR2 reads YYNGEE. In nucleotides, the CDR3 is TGTGCCAGCAGCGACAGGGGAGGGAAGCTGTTTTTT. Protein sequence: CASSDRGGKLFF.

The chain joins TRBV20-1 to TRBJ2-5; D possibly corresponds to TRBD1 (6 bases). Germline CDR1 DFQATT, CDR2 SNEGSKA (reference sequence). V was pared by 3 bases and J by 4 bases, with 21 bases between. This CDR3 comprises 16 residues. CDR3 sequence: CSASVLVGAVGETQYF. DNA for the CDR3: TGCAGTGCTAGTGTGCTGGTGGGGGCGGTGGGAGAGACCCAGTACTTC.

This clonotype was counted a few times. J is TRBJ2-7 and V is TRBV3-1; TRBD1 is a possible D gene (5 bases). The CDR3 extends over 14 amino acids. Trimming shortened V by 3 bases and J by 3 bases, and 12 bases separated the two germline ends. From germline, CDR1 is LGHDT and CDR2 YNNKEL (reference sequence). The DNA of the CDR3 is TGTGCCAGCAGCCAGACAGTACGAAGCTACGAGCAGTACTTC. It yields the protein CASSQTVRSYEQYF.

There are a few counts of this clonotype. The V call is TRBV20-1, the J call TRBJ2-3, with 7 bases aligning to TRBD2. There are 14 residues in the CDR3. The junction had 9 bases not matched to a gene; V was cut back by 6 bases and J by 3 bases. Germline lookup yields CDR1 DFQATT and CDR2 SNEGSKA (reference sequence). The CDR3: CSADAGVRTDTQYF. Here the CDR3 DNA reads TGCAGTGCAGACGCGGGAGTACGAACAGATACGCAGTATTTT.

V is TRBV5-1 and J is TRBJ2-7, with 12 bases fitting TRBD2. CDR1 is SGHRS, CDR2 YFSETQ, per germline. The CDR3 contains 17 residues. The V gene end was trimmed by 0 bases and the J gene end by 3 bases; junction bases not matched to a gene: 7. CDR3 sequence (DNA): TGCGCCAGCAGCTTGGCGGCTAGCGGGAGGGCCGTCTACGAGCAGTACTTC. It encodes CASSLAASGRAVYEQYF. Full variable domain (remainder filled in from reference TRBV5-1 and TRBJ2-7): KAGVTQTPRYLIKTRGQQVTLSCSPISGHRSVSWYQQTPGQGLQFLFEYFSETQRNKGNFPGRFSGRQFSNSRSEMNVSTLELGDSALYLCASSLAASGRAVYEQYFGPGTRLTVT.

The rearrangement uses TRBV5-1 and TRBJ2-2, with D uncertain. The CDR3 has 13 residues. The V end was cut by 0 bases, the J end by 6 bases, with 6 bases between. From germline, CDR1 is SGHRS and CDR2 YFSETQ. CDR3 in amino acids: CASSLEGPGELFF. The CDR3 region has the DNA TGCGCCAGCAGCTTGGAAGGGCCCGGGGAGCTGTTTTTT.

This clonotype was observed a few times. The CDR3 spells CASRKGRSEQYF. The DNA of the CDR3 is TGTGCCAGCCGGAAGGGAAGGAGCGAGCAGTACTTC. This chain links TRBV3-1 with TRBJ2-7; D ambiguous. The length of the CDR3 is 12 residues. V was trimmed by 8 bases and J by 6 bases, leaving 14 bases between them. The V gene's germline CDR1 is LGHDT and CDR2 YNNKEL (reference sequence).

The CDR3 sequence: CASSQDGTGNEQFF. DNA of the CDR3: TGTGCCAGCAGCCAAGATGGAACAGGCAATGAGCAGTTCTTC. This chain links TRBV3-1 with TRBJ2-1; a weak D match, TRBD1 (5 bases). Trimming took 0 bases from V and 6 from J, leaving 9 bases between them. Germline V CDR1 and CDR2: LGHDT, YNNKEL (reference sequence). CDR3 length: 14 residues.

On this clonotype itself: A clone one base away is much larger, so this may be a read error. V and J are TRBV28 and TRBJ2-7; a weak D match, TRBD2 (5 bases). The germline V gene has CDR1 MDHEN and CDR2 SYDVKM. The CDR3 spans 12 residues. The CDR3 DNA follows: TGTGCCGGCAGACCCAATGGACTCGAGCAGTACTTC. It yields the protein CAGRPNGLEQYF.

The V call is TRBV5-4, the J call TRBJ2-5; 11 bases match TRBD2. J lost 5 bases, V lost 1 base, and 7 bases had no gene match. The CDR3 is 16 residues long. CDR1 is SGHNT, CDR2 YYREEE, per germline (reference sequence). The CDR3 nucleotides are TGTGCCAGCAGCTTGTTTACTAGCGGGAGTCGGGAGACCCAGTACTTC. Amino acid sequence: CASSLFTSGSRETQYF.

The chain links TRBV27 to TRBJ2-6; TRBD1 matches 10 bases. The CDR3 runs to 18 residues. The germline CDR1 and CDR2 sequences are MNHEY and SMNVEV (reference sequence). The V segment lost 5 bases and the J segment 0 bases; nucleotides outside the gene matches: 7. CDR3 in amino acids: CASSPGTGAISGANVLTF. CDR3 in DNA: TGTGCCAGCAGTCCAGGGACAGGGGCAATCTCTGGGGCCAACGTCCTGACTTTC.

The chain recombines TRBV29-1 with TRBJ2-5, with D perhaps TRBD1 (6 bases). V dropped 4 bases and J dropped 2 bases, with 14 bases sitting between them. Germline CDR1 and CDR2: SQVTM and ANQGSEA. This CDR3 contains 14 residues. The CDR3 loop reads CSVGHGTLQETQYF. Here the CDR3 DNA reads TGCAGCGTTGGCCACGGGACACTTCAAGAGACCCAGTACTTC.

This chain links TRBV6-5 with TRBJ2-5; 7 positions match TRBD1. Gene TRBJ2-7 matches the end of the DNA better, so the J call may be wrong. Per germline, CDR1 MNHEY and CDR2 SVGAGI. The CDR3 contains 15 residues. The CDR3 nucleotides are TGTGCCAGCAGTTACGCGCGAGGGGGCTTCTACGAGCAGTACTTC. As protein: CASSYARGGFYEQYF.

The rearrangement links TRBV15 to TRBJ1-1; TRBD1 might be the D (5 bases). Germline V gene sequence: CDR1 LNHNV, CDR2 YYDKDF (reference sequence). This CDR3 comprises 14 residues. The V end was cut by 3 bases, the J end by 0 bases, with 8 bases between. CDR3 DNA: TGTGCCACCAGCAGGCGACAGTTGAACACTGAAGCTTTCTTT. Its translation: CATSRRQLNTEAFF.

There are a few counts of this clonotype. This chain uses TRBV30 with TRBJ1-2, with 7 bases fitting TRBD1. Per the germline V gene, CDR1 is GTSNPN and CDR2 is SVGIG (reference sequence). Trimming took 3 bases from V and 5 from J; bases not matched to a gene: 3. This CDR3 comprises 12 residues. The CDR3 nucleotides read TGTGCCTGGAGCCCAGGGGGGTATGGCTACACCTTC. Translation: CAWSPGGYGYTF. Filled out from reference TRBV30 and TRBJ1-2, the complete variable domain reads SQTIHQWPATLVQPVGSPLSLECTVEGTSNPNLYWYRQAAGRGLQLLFYSVGIGQISSEVPQNLSASRPQDRQFILSSKKLLLSDSGFYLCAWSPGGYGYTFGSGTRLTVV.

The CDR3 loop is CASTGLLSGANVLTF. CDR3 bases: TGTGCCAGCACCGGACTGCTCTCTGGGGCCAACGTCCTGACTTTC. V is TRBV2 and J is TRBJ2-6; a possible D gene is TRBD2 (5 bases). Trimming took off 7 bases at V and 0 bases at J, with 10 bases between the two ends. In germline, CDR1 is SNHLY, CDR2 FYNNEI. This CDR3 has 15 residues.

This clonotype was seen a few times. The chain combines TRBV20-1 with TRBJ2-7; no definite D call. Germline loops: CDR1 DFQATT, CDR2 SNEGSKA (reference sequence). CDR3 length: 12 amino acids. Trimming removed 0 bases at V and 6 bases at J, with 9 bases between. CDR3 sequence reads: CSARDKVPEQYF. The CDR3 nucleotides are TGCAGTGCTAGAGATAAAGTCCCCGAGCAGTACTTC.

The V gene is TRBV7-9, the J gene TRBJ2-4, with D possibly matching TRBD1 (7 bases). The DNA end is more similar to TRBJ2-7, so the J call may be wrong. The length of the CDR3 is 15 residues. Germline CDR1 is SEHNR and CDR2 is FQNEAQ (reference sequence). CDR3 coding DNA: TGTGCCAGCAGCCAGTTGCGGGACAGAGGACACGAGCAGTACTTC. Protein product: CASSQLRDRGHEQYF.

The J gene is TRBJ2-7, the V gene TRBV20-1; D tentatively fits TRBD1 or TRBD2 (7 bases each). The germline V gene encodes CDR1 DFQATT and CDR2 SNEGSKA (reference sequence). V lost 0 bases and J 0 bases, leaving 12 bases between the germline ends. The CDR3 consists of 15 residues. The CDR3 bases are TGCAGTGCTAGAGATGGGAGGGGGCGCTCCTACGAGCAGTACTTC. Translated: CSARDGRGRSYEQYF.

This clonotype has only a few counts. J is TRBJ2-1 and V is TRBV6-2 or TRBV6-3, with 8 bases that match TRBD2. CDR3 size: 15 residues. The ends lost 0 bases at V and 9 bases at J; junction bases unmatched: 7. CDR1 MNHEY and CDR2 SVGEGT come from the germline V gene. Here the CDR3 DNA reads TGTGCCAGCAGTTACTCGGAGCGGGGGATGGGTGAGCAGTTCTTC. It encodes CASSYSERGMGEQFF.

The chain carries TRBV20-1 and TRBJ2-3, with TRBD2 matching 8 bases. CDR3 length equals 15 residues. Germline-derived CDR1 and CDR2 are DFQATT and SNEGSKA (reference sequence). Trimming removed 6 bases from V and 2 bases from J; junction bases left unmatched: 10. The CDR3 spells CSALGGLDFTDTQYF. The CDR3 nucleotides read TGCAGTGCCCTAGGGGGACTAGATTTCACAGATACGCAGTATTTT.